The TCR beta chain under discussion was sequenced for a study of T cells in Graves' hyperthyroidism and ophthalmopathy. Overall study findings and caveats: The model anticipated ophthalmopathy a median around 6 months pre-onset.

Germline V gene sequence: CDR1 MNHEY, CDR2 SVGEGT. CDR3 size: 16 residues. The ends lost 6 bases at V and 7 bases at J; junction bases unmatched: 12. In its sample, this clonotype was seen a few times. Its antigen is undetermined. Fresh peripheral blood, roughly 10 ml, was the source of the PBMCs. TCR beta CDR3 sequences were amplified from RNA transcripts. RT-PCR in the first round (using the HTBI primer set) targeted the TCR CDR3. A single record per CDR3 protein comes from TCRdb applying MiXCR to the multiplex PCR reads. This sample yields roughly 250,000 distinct CDR3 sequences, of which roughly 20% are seen a single time; around two thirds belongs to the top ten.

Specimen: blood. This chain uses TRBV6-2 or TRBV6-3 with TRBJ2-6, with 7 positions matching TRBD1. The TCR originated in a man between 25 and 39 years old with Graves' ophthalmopathy. The CDR3 sequence is CASRNPQGLRANVLTF. In DNA, the CDR3 is TGTGCCAGCAGGAACCCACAGGGGTTACGAGCCAACGTCCTGACTTTC.